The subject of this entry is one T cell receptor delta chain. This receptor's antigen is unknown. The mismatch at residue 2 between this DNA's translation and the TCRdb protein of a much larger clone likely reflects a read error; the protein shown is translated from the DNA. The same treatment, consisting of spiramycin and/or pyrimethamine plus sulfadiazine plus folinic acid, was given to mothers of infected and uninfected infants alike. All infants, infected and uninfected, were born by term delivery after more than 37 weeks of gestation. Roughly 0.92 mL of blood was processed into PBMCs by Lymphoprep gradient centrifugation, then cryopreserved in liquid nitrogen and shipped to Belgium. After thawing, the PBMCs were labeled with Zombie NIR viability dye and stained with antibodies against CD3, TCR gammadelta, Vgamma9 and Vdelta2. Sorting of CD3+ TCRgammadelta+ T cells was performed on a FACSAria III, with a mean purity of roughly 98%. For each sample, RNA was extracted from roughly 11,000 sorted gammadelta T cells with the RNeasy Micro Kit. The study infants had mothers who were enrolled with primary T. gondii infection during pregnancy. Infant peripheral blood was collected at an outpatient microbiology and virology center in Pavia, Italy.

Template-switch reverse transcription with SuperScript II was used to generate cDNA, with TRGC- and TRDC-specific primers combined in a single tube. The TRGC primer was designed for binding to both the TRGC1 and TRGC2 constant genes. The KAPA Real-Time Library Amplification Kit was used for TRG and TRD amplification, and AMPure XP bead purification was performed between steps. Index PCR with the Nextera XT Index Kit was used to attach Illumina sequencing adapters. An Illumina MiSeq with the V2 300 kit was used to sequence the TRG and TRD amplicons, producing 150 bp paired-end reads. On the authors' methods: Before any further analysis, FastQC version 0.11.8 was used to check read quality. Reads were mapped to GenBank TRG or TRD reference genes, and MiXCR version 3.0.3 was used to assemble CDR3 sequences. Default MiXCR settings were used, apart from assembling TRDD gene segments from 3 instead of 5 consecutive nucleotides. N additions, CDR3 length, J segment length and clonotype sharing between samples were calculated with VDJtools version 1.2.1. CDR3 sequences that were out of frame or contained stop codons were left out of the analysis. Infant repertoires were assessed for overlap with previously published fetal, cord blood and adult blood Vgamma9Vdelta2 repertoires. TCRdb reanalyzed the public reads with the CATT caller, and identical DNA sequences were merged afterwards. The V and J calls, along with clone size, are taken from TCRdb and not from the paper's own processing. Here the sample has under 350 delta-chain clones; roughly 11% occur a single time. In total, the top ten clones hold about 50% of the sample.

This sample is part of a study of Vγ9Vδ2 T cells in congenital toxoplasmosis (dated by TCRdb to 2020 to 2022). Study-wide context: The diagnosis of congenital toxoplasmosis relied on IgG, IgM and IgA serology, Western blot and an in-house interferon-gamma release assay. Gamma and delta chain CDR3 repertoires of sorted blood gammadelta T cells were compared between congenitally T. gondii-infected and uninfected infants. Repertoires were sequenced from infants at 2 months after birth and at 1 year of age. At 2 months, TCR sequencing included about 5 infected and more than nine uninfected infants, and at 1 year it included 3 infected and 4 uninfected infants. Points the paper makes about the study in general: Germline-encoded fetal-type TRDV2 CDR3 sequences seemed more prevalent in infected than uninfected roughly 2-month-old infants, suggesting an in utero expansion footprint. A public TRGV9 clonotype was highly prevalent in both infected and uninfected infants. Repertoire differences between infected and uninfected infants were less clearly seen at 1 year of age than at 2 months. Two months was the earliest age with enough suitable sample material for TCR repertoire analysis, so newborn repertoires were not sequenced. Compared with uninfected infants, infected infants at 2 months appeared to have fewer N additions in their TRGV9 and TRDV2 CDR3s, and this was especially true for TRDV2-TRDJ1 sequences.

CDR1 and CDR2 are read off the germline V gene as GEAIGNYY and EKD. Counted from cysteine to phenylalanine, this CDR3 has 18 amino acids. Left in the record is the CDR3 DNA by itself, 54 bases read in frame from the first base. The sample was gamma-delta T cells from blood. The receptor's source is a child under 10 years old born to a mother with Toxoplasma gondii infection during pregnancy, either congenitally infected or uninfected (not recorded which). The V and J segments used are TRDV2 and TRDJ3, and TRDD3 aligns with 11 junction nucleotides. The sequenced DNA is TGTTCCTGTGACAAAATACTGGGGGATACCTGGGACACCCGACAGATGTTTTTC. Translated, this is CSCDKILGDTWDTRQMFF.